A single sample gave rise to the 17 T cell receptor beta chains below, sequenced in a study of T cell responses to AZD1222 COVID-19 vaccine. Clones were read by immunoSEQ multiplex PCR, and TCRdb kept only the in-frame ones, dropping some. This table has under 150,000 clones, approximately 92% appearing once. The specimen was peripheral blood, collected 28 days after the second AZD1222 dose. The receptors come from an adult who received the AZD1222 COVID-19 vaccine.

This rearrangement joins TRBV6-5 to TRBJ2-6; D possibly corresponds to TRBD1 (5 bases). The CDR3 is made up of 15 amino acids. V dropped 5 bases and J dropped 3 bases, with 11 bases sitting between them. Looked up from germline, CDR1 is MNHEY and CDR2 is SVGAGI. CDR3 loop: CASSRPGYGANVLTF. The CDR3 DNA reads TGTGCCAGCAGTCGTCCAGGGTATGGGGCCAACGTCCTGACTTTC.

The V call is TRBV28, the J call TRBJ1-2; TRBD1 agrees at 7 bases. Germline trimming cut 7 bases from V and 4 bases from J; bases unmatched to any gene: 3. The CDR3 is 12 residues long. CDR1 and CDR2 (germline): MDHEN, SYDVKM. CDR3 amino acids: CASTQGTYGYTF. The CDR3 nucleotides read TGTGCCAGCACACAGGGGACCTATGGCTACACCTTC.

J is TRBJ2-4 and V is TRBV4-2, with TRBD1 matching over 8 bases. The CDR3 runs 15 residues. V was clipped by 2 bases and J by 5 bases; unmatched bases: 5. The germline CDR1 and CDR2 sequences are LGHNA and YNFKEQ. CDR3 DNA: TGTGCCAGCAGCCAATCTCAGGGGGCGCAAAACATTCAGTACTTC. This encodes CASSQSQGAQNIQYF.

This clone came up once. The genes are TRBV30 and TRBJ2-1, with 7 bases that match TRBD1. The V segment lost 2 bases and the J segment 7 bases; nucleotides outside the gene matches: 5. There are 13 residues in the CDR3. Germline-derived CDR1 and CDR2 are GTSNPN and SVGIG (reference sequence). CDR3 loop: CAWSLTGFNEQFF. For the CDR3, the DNA is TGTGCCTGGAGTCTGACAGGGTTTAATGAGCAGTTCTTC.

Comments on this clone: At the DNA level, this CDR3 is encoded by other sequences in the same sample as well. This chain uses TRBV7-9 with TRBJ2-5; no clear D gene. The V gene lost 3 bases and the J gene lost 5 bases, with 7 bases spanning the gap. The CDR3 covers 12 residues. The germline V gene encodes CDR1 SEHNR and CDR2 FQNEAQ (reference sequence). The CDR3 loop reads CASSFDRETQYF. CDR3 DNA sequence: TGTGCCAGCAGCTTCGATCGGGAGACCCAGTACTTC.

The table lists this clone with a few counts. The rearrangement joins TRBV6-5 to TRBJ1-5; D is uncertain. With 4 bases removed from V and 8 bases from J, the gap between germline ends came to 18 bases. Per germline, CDR1 MNHEY and CDR2 SVGAGI. This CDR3 has 15 residues. The CDR3 bases are TGTGCCAGCAGTTCCCGGGGAGTCCTGTCGAAGCCCCAGCATTTT. Translation gives CASSSRGVLSKPQHF.

On this clone itself: Other DNA sequences in this specimen translate into the identical CDR3. The chain combines TRBV24-1 with TRBJ2-2, with 8 bases matching TRBD1. Germline CDR1 is KGHDR and CDR2 is SFDVKD. This CDR3 comprises 14 residues. With 9 bases clipped from V and 4 bases from J, the junction kept 6 bases outside the gene matches. The CDR3, as DNA: TGTGCCACCGGACAGGGTCTAAGCACCGGGGAGCTGTTTTTT. The encoded protein is CATGQGLSTGELFF.

The V and J genes are TRBV5-6 and TRBJ1-5; tentative D call: TRBD1 (5 bases). The CDR3 length is 13 residues. V dropped 5 bases and J dropped 4 bases, with 10 bases sitting between them. Germline V gene sequence: CDR1 SGHDT, CDR2 YYEEEE. The CDR3, as DNA: TGTGCCAGCAGTACTCAGGGAAATCAGCCCCAGCATTTT. Its protein is CASSTQGNQPQHF.

The chain joins TRBV7-3 to TRBJ2-1, with a possible D match to TRBD2 (6 bases). Trimming took off 3 bases at V and 3 bases at J, with 12 bases between the two ends. This CDR3 contains 15 residues. Germline CDR1 reads SGHTA; CDR2 reads FQGTGA. CDR3 residues: CASSFRGAGYNEQFF. CDR3 coding DNA: TGTGCCAGCAGCTTCCGCGGGGCGGGCTACAATGAGCAGTTCTTC.

This chain joins TRBV21-1 and TRBJ1-5; TRBD1 is the table's D call, not checked against the DNA. TRBV21-1 is reported as a pseudogene. There are 15 residues in the CDR3. CDR3 bases: TGTGCCAGCAGCGTCTGGGCAGGGATCCATCAGCCCCAGCATTTT. Its translation: CASSVWAGIHQPQHF.

The rearrangement links TRBV12-5 to TRBJ2-1; no clear D gene. The germline V gene encodes CDR1 LGHNT and CDR2 FRNRAP. This CDR3 region has 13 residues. Trimming took 0 bases from V and 3 from J, leaving 3 bases between them. The CDR3 DNA sequence: TGTGCTAGTGGTTTGGTTAACTACAATGAGCAGTTCTTC. Residues: CASGLVNYNEQFF. Full variable domain (outside the CDR3, taken from reference TRBV12-5 and TRBJ2-1): DARVTQTPRHKVTEMGQEVTMRCQPILGHNTVFWYRQTMMQGLELLAYFRNRAPLDDSGMPKDRFSAEMPDATLATLKIQPSEPRDSAVYFCASGLVNYNEQFFGPGTRLTVL.

The CDR3 DNA reads as TGTGCCAGCAGTGTCCGGGGGGGGACAGGGTGGAAAGAGACCCAGTACTTC. Protein product: CASSVRGGTGWKETQYF. V is TRBV6-4 and J is TRBJ2-5, with D maybe TRBD1 (9 bases). Trimming removed 4 bases from V and 3 bases from J, with 21 bases in between. CDR3 length: 17 residues. Germline V gene data show CDR1 as MRHNA and CDR2 as SNTAGT.

The chain couples TRBV13 to TRBJ2-7; TRBD2 might be the D (6 bases). In germline, CDR1 is PRHDT, CDR2 FYEKMQ (reference sequence). V was clipped by 0 bases and J by 1 base, with 16 bases between them. There are 17 residues in the CDR3. CDR3: CASSLGLRGLLSYEQYF. The CDR3 DNA follows: TGTGCCAGCAGCTTAGGCTTGAGGGGACTCCTATCCTACGAGCAGTACTTC.

V usage is TRBV7-3 and J usage is TRBJ2-5; tentative D call: TRBD2 (6 bases). The CDR3 covers 15 residues. Trimming took off 5 bases at V and 5 bases at J, with 18 bases between the two ends. In germline, CDR1 is SGHTA, CDR2 FQGTGA. This CDR3 is CASSPASAPGETQYF. CDR3 DNA sequence: TGTGCCAGCAGCCCCGCTAGCGCCCCGGGGGAGACCCAGTACTTC.

The chain is built from TRBV18 and TRBJ2-3; D ambiguous. Looked up from germline, CDR1 is KGHSH and CDR2 is LQKENI. CDR3 length: 14 amino acids. V was pared by 0 bases and J by 0 bases, with 4 bases between. The CDR3 region is CASSPPGSTDTQYF. The CDR3 DNA reads TGTGCCAGCTCACCACCGGGTAGCACAGATACGCAGTATTTT.

This chain joins TRBV4-2 and TRBJ1-1, with 9 bases matching TRBD1. The V and J ends lost 0 bases and 3 bases, in that order; junction bases with no gene match: 5. This CDR3 is built from 16 residues. Germline CDR1 LGHNA, CDR2 YNFKEQ. The CDR3 reads CASSQDIGTGYTEAFF. DNA for the CDR3: TGTGCCAGCAGCCAAGATATCGGGACAGGGTACACTGAAGCTTTCTTT.

This chain links TRBV2 with TRBJ1-5; a possible D gene is TRBD1 (5 bases). The V gene's germline CDR1 is SNHLY and CDR2 FYNNEI. V dropped 8 bases and J dropped 4 bases, with 9 bases sitting between them. The CDR3 sequence is 12 residues long. CDR3 loop: CASSGMNQPQHF. CDR3 in DNA: TGTGCCAGCTCAGGGATGAATCAGCCCCAGCATTTT.